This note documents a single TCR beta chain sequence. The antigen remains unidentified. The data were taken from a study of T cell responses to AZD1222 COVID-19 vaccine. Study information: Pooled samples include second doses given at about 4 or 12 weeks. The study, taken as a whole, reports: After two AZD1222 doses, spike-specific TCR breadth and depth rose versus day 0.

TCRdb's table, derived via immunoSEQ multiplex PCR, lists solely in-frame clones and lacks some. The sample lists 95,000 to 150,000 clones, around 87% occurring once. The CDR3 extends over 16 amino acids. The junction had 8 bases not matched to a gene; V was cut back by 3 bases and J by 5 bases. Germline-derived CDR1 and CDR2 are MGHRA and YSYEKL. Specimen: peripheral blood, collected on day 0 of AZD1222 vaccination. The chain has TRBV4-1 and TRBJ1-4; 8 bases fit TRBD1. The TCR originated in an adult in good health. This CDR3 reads CASSQARTGPNEKLFF. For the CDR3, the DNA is TGCGCCAGCAGCCAGGCTCGGACAGGGCCGAATGAAAAACTGTTTTTT.